A selection of T cell receptor beta chains follows, all from one sample in a study of cytomegalovirus exposure and HLA in healthy donors. Sequencing was performed with immunoSEQ multiplex PCR; in TCRdb, only in-frame clones are kept and a portion is missing. The sample includes some 150,000 clones. The source material was PBMCs. These TCRs come from a man aged 35-49 years in good health and CMV-seronegative. CDR3s include the opening cysteine and the closing phenylalanine or tryptophan. The order of the fields is J gene, V gene, D gene, CDR3 DNA, CDR3 protein. A D gene is named only where the DNA matches it firmly.

J gene: TRBJ1-2
V gene: TRBV27
D gene: .
CDR3 DNA: TGTGCCAGCAGTTTTGATCCTAGGGGCTATGGCTACACCTTC
CDR3 protein: CASSFDPRGYGYTF

J gene: TRBJ2-3
V gene: TRBV6-1
D gene: TRBD2
CDR3 DNA: TGTGCCAGCAGGGCGACCGGGGGGGCCCCAGATACGCAGTATTTT
CDR3 protein: CASRATGGAPDTQYF

J gene: TRBJ2-7
V gene: TRBV4-3
D gene: .
CDR3 DNA: TGCGCCAGCAGCCAAGATCCGGCAGGCGATTACGGTAATCTAGCAAGGCACTTC
CDR3 protein: CASSQDPAGDYGNLARHF

J gene: TRBJ1-1
V gene: TRBV19
D gene: .
CDR3 DNA: TGTGCCAGTAGTATAAGCGGAGTACAGGGCCCTGAAGCTTTCTTT
CDR3 protein: CASSISGVQGPEAFF

J gene: TRBJ2-7
V gene: TRBV19
D gene: TRBD2
CDR3 DNA: TGTGCCAGTAGTATCACTAGCGGCCTCGCCTACGAGCAGTACTTC
CDR3 protein: CASSITSGLAYEQYF

J gene: TRBJ2-1
V gene: TRBV13
D gene: .
CDR3 DNA: TGTGCCAGCAGATTGGGCGTTTACAATGAGCAGTTCTTC
CDR3 protein: CASRLGVYNEQFF

J gene: TRBJ1-6
V gene: TRBV5-1
D gene: TRBD1
CDR3 DNA: TGCGCCAGCAGCTTGGGGGTCGGACAGGGGGTTTCACCCCTCCACTTT
CDR3 protein: CASSLGVGQGVSPLHF

J gene: TRBJ1-1
V gene: TRBV28
D gene: .
CDR3 DNA: TGTGCCAGCACTCCCGGTGCAGGGAAGACTGAAGCTTTCTTT
CDR3 protein: CASTPGAGKTEAFF

J gene: TRBJ2-3
V gene: TRBV11-2
D gene: TRBD2
CDR3 DNA: TGTGCCAGCAGCTTAGAGGCGGGGGGTCTCACAGATACGCAGTATTTT
CDR3 protein: CASSLEAGGLTDTQYF

J gene: TRBJ1-6
V gene: TRBV18
D gene: .
CDR3 DNA: TGTGCCAGCTCGCCTAATGGAGGGGAAGGGTCACCCCTCCACTTT
CDR3 protein: CASSPNGGEGSPLHF

J gene: TRBJ2-5
V gene: TRBV7-9
D gene: .
CDR3 DNA: TGTGCCAGCAGCCCATTCCCTCCACGATGGGGGGTCCAAGAGACCCAGTACTTC
CDR3 protein: CASSPFPPRWGVQETQYF

J gene: TRBJ2-3
V gene: TRBV12-5
D gene: TRBD2
CDR3 DNA: TGTGCTAGTGGTCCTAGCGGGGGATTGGGGGTCGGCACAGATACGCAGTATTTT
CDR3 protein: CASGPSGGLGVGTDTQYF

J gene: TRBJ1-1
V gene: TRBV27
D gene: .
CDR3 DNA: TGTGCCAGCAGTCACGAACCGGGTCTACAAGCTTTCTTT
CDR3 protein: CASSHEPGLQAFF

J gene: TRBJ1-2
V gene: TRBV5-4
D gene: TRBD1
CDR3 DNA: TGTGCCAGCAGCTTGCGGGACAGAGATAACTATGGCTACACCTTC
CDR3 protein: CASSLRDRDNYGYTF

J gene: TRBJ1-1
V gene: TRBV7-9
D gene: TRBD1
CDR3 DNA: TGTGCCAGCGGACAGGACTCGATGAACACTGAAGCTTTCTTT
CDR3 protein: CASGQDSMNTEAFF

J gene: TRBJ1-2
V gene: TRBV6-1
D gene: .
CDR3 DNA: TGTGCCAGCAGTGAAGTGGCGGGGGGCTACACCTTC
CDR3 protein: CASSEVAGGYTF

J gene: TRBJ2-3
V gene: TRBV9
D gene: .
CDR3 DNA: TGTGCCAGCAGCCTCCTGACTGATATAGATACGCAGTATTTT
CDR3 protein: CASSLLTDIDTQYF